These 22 T cell receptor beta chains were all obtained from the same sample, sequenced in a study of blood T cell repertoires in COVID-19. The repertoire was sequenced with immunoSEQ multiplex PCR; TCRdb's copy has only in-frame clones and lacks some. The profile shows around 190,000 clones, about four fifths of them singletons. Sequencing was done on a sample of peripheral blood. These receptors were taken from an older woman with COVID-19, enrolled during active disease.

This sequence joins TRBV6-5 and TRBJ1-2; D might be TRBD1 (5 bases). The V end lost 3 bases, the J end lost 4 bases, and 15 bases lay between the germline ends. From germline, CDR1 is MNHEY and CDR2 SVGAGI. There are 15 residues in the CDR3. The CDR3 DNA sequence: TGTGCCAGCAGTTATCAACAGGACCCAACCTATGGCTACACCTTC. This codes for CASSYQQDPTYGYTF.

The V gene is TRBV6-2 or TRBV6-3, the J gene TRBJ1-1, with D perhaps matching TRBD1 (5 bases). Trimming removed 4 bases from V and 3 bases from J, with 12 bases in between. Germline lookup yields CDR1 MNHEY and CDR2 SVGEGT. This CDR3 contains 14 residues. DNA for the CDR3: TGTGCCAGCAGTTCCCGGAGGGGAGACACTGAAGCTTTCTTT. Translating gives CASSSRRGDTEAFF.

The chain joins TRBV27 to TRBJ2-3, with D possibly being TRBD1 (6 bases). Between the trimmed V and J ends, which lost 5 bases and 4 bases, there was a span of 22 bases. Germline V CDR1 and CDR2: MNHEY, SMNVEV (reference sequence). The CDR3 consists of 17 residues. CDR3 DNA sequence: TGTGCCAGCAGTCACATTATACCGACTCCAGGGGCAGATACGCAGTATTTT. It is translated as CASSHIIPTPGADTQYF.

This chain's CDR3 is CASSSQGGTVYEQYF. CDR3 sequence (DNA): TGTGCCAGCAGTTCCCAAGGGGGGACAGTCTACGAGCAGTACTTC. V usage is TRBV6-5 and J usage is TRBJ2-7; maybe TRBD1 (7 bases). Looked up from germline, CDR1 is MNHEY and CDR2 is SVGAGI. This CDR3 has 15 residues. The V end was cut by 4 bases, the J end by 3 bases, with 16 bases between.

The chain links TRBV28 to TRBJ1-1; possibly TRBD1 for D (5 bases). CDR3 length: 14 amino acids. The germline V and J ends were trimmed by 3 bases and 0 bases, with 8 bases remaining between them. Germline V gene lookup returns CDR1 MDHEN and CDR2 SYDVKM. Here the CDR3 reads CASSFMGLNTEAFF. The CDR3 DNA sequence: TGTGCCAGCAGTTTTATGGGGCTGAACACTGAAGCTTTCTTT.

V and J are TRBV19 and TRBJ1-4; weak D call: TRBD1 (6 bases). CDR3 length: 16 residues. Germline V gene lookup returns CDR1 LNHDA and CDR2 SQIVND (reference sequence). Between the trimmed V and J ends, which lost 3 bases and 4 bases, there was a span of 15 bases. CDR3 nucleotides: TGTGCCAGTAGTATGGGCCCCAGGGGTCATAATGAAAAACTGTTTTTT. It yields the protein CASSMGPRGHNEKLFF.

This chain connects TRBV5-1 to TRBJ2-7, with 10 positions matching TRBD1. Germline-derived CDR1 and CDR2 are SGHRS and YFSETQ. This CDR3 comprises 14 residues. V dropped 4 bases and J dropped 2; count of bases not matched to a gene: 3. The CDR3 is CASSPGQGAYEQYV. The CDR3 DNA is TGCGCCAGCAGCCCAGGACAGGGGGCCTACGAGCAGTACGTC.

The chain uses TRBV3-1 (or the pseudogene TRBV3-2) and TRBJ2-5, with D possibly matching TRBD1 (6 bases). Germline V gene lookup returns CDR1 LGHDT and CDR2 YNNKEL (reference sequence). This CDR3 contains 17 residues. With 2 bases removed from V and 2 bases from J, the gap between germline ends came to 18 bases. The chain's CDR3 is CASSQTSGTINQETQYF. Here the CDR3 DNA reads TGTGCCAGCAGCCAAACCTCCGGGACAATAAATCAAGAGACCCAGTACTTC.

The chain joins TRBV19 to TRBJ1-5; 7 nucleotides align to TRBD1. The CDR3 runs to 15 residues. Germline CDR1 and CDR2: LNHDA and SQIVND (reference sequence). The ends lost 6 bases at V and 5 bases at J; junction bases unmatched: 10. CDR3 amino acids: CASRADRDRYQPQHF. The CDR3 DNA sequence: TGTGCCAGTAGGGCTGACAGGGACCGATATCAGCCCCAGCATTTT.

This sequence joins TRBV7-2 and TRBJ1-6; D call uncertain. Trimming stripped 3 bases from V and 9 bases from J, with 6 bases between. CDR1 is SGHTA and CDR2 is FQGNSA in the germline V gene. The CDR3 runs to 12 residues. The CDR3 nucleotides read TGTGCCAGCAGCTTTATCGGTTCACCCCTCCACTTT. This translates into CASSFIGSPLHF.

This clone was detected once. The chain has TRBV3-1 (or the pseudogene TRBV3-2) and TRBJ2-5; 8 bases are a match to TRBD2. The V and J ends lost 2 bases and 6 bases, in that order; junction bases with no gene match: 5. The CDR3 spans 14 residues. CDR1 is LGHDT, CDR2 YNNKEL, per germline (reference sequence). CDR3 sequence: CASSQNAGGKTQYF. DNA of the CDR3: TGTGCCAGCAGCCAAAATGCGGGAGGAAAGACCCAGTACTTC.

V usage is TRBV19 and J usage is TRBJ1-2; the D is unclear. This CDR3 is 17 amino acids long. The ends were cut back, 7 bases at V and 2 bases at J, with 23 bases in the middle. Germline CDR1 LNHDA, CDR2 SQIVND (reference sequence). The CDR3 sequence is CASTPSGETNLNYGYTF. The CDR3 nucleotides read TGTGCCAGTACCCCTAGCGGAGAAACAAACTTAAACTATGGCTACACCTTC.

J is TRBJ2-3 and V is TRBV28; a possible D gene is TRBD1 (6 bases). V dropped 4 bases and J dropped 4 bases, with 15 bases sitting between them. The CDR3 runs 15 residues. Germline CDR1 reads MDHEN; CDR2 reads SYDVKM. The CDR3 here is CASSSGQTFADTQYF. In nucleotides, the CDR3 is TGTGCCAGCAGTTCGGGACAAACCTTCGCAGATACGCAGTATTTT. Using reference TRBV28 and TRBJ2-3 for the parts outside the CDR3, the full variable domain is DVKVTQSSRYLVKRTGEKVFLECVQDMDHENMFWYRQDPGLGLRLIYFSYDVKMKEKGDIPEGYSVSREKKERFSLILESASTNQTSMYLCASSSGQTFADTQYFGPGTRLTVL.

Remarks on this clone: Other DNA sequences in this sample translate to the same CDR3. V usage is TRBV20-1 and J usage is TRBJ2-1, with D uncertain. This CDR3 contains 11 residues. Trimming stripped 3 bases from V and 7 bases from J, with 7 bases between. Germline V lookup: CDR1 DFQATT, CDR2 SNEGSKA (reference sequence). CDR3 DNA: TGCAGTGCTAGTAGGAGTAATGAGCAGTTCTTC. It is translated as CSASRSNEQFF.

The V call is TRBV2, the J call TRBJ2-5; 7 bases agree with TRBD2. V shed 2 bases, J shed 5 bases, and the junction held 2 bases outside the gene matches. Germline V gives CDR1 SNHLY, CDR2 FYNNEI. This CDR3 is 13 amino acids long. CDR3 nucleotide sequence: TGTGCCAGCAGTGAACAGGGAGGGGAGACCCAGTACTTC. Its protein product is CASSEQGGETQYF.

The genes are TRBV25-1 and TRBJ2-2; tentative D call: TRBD1 (5 bases). The CDR3 has 15 amino acids. Trimming pared 1 base from V and 5 bases from J, leaving 11 bases between. CDR1 MGHDK and CDR2 SYGVNS come from the germline V gene. The CDR3 DNA follows: TGTGCCAGCAGTGAATCCCTTCCAGGGACCGGGGAGCTGTTTTTT. It is translated as CASSESLPGTGELFF. Together with reference TRBV25-1 and TRBJ2-2, the CDR3 gives the full variable domain: EADIYQTPRYLVIGTGKKITLECSQTMGHDKMYWYQQDPGMELHLIHYSYGVNSTEKGDLSSESTVSRIRTEHFPLTLESARPSHTSQYLCASSESLPGTGELFFGEGSRLTVL.

The chain is built from TRBV6-4 and TRBJ1-1; D may be TRBD1 (6 bases). CDR3 length: 18 amino acids. V was cut by 2 bases and J by 1 base, with 20 bases left in between. The germline V gene has CDR1 MRHNA and CDR2 SNTAGT. The CDR3 nucleotides are TGTGCCAGCAGTGACCGGACAGCTGAGTACACTTCGAACACTGAAGCTTTCTTT. It specifies CASSDRTAEYTSNTEAFF.

Concerning this clone: This sample includes further DNA sequences coding for the same CDR3. This rearrangement joins TRBV29-1 to TRBJ2-1, with 11 nucleotides matching TRBD2. There are 14 residues in the CDR3. Germline assignment: CDR1 SQVTM and CDR2 ANQGSEA. Trimming removed 4 bases from V and 3 bases from J; junction bases left unmatched: 2. The CDR3 DNA follows: TGCAGCGTTGGAGGGACTAGCGGCTACAATGAGCAGTTCTTC. This codes for CSVGGTSGYNEQFF.

The rearrangement joins TRBV19 to TRBJ1-3, with no clear D. Trimming took 9 bases from V and 2 from J, leaving 14 bases between them. Germline-derived CDR1 and CDR2 are LNHDA and SQIVND (reference sequence). This CDR3 is built from 14 residues. The CDR3 region has the DNA TGTGCCAGCGGCGGACTTACCACTGGAAACACCATATATTTT. Protein product: CASGGLTTGNTIYF.

This rearrangement joins TRBV30 to TRBJ2-2, with 9 bases aligning to TRBD1. V was pared by 7 bases and J by 2 bases, with 11 bases of the junction left unmatched. The CDR3 is made up of 16 amino acids. The germline V gene encodes CDR1 GTSNPN and CDR2 SVGIG (reference sequence). CDR3 loop: CASRTGALKNTGELFF. DNA for the CDR3: TGTGCCTCAAGGACAGGGGCCCTTAAAAACACCGGGGAGCTGTTTTTT.

This clone has a handful of counts. CDR3 nucleotides: TGTGCCAGCAGCCCCTCGTCCTACGAGCAGTACTTC. Its protein product is CASSPSSYEQYF. V usage is TRBV7-8 and J usage is TRBJ2-7; D is unresolved. The germline CDR1 and CDR2 sequences are SGHVS and FQNEAQ. The V gene lost 5 bases and the J gene lost 1 base, with 6 bases spanning the gap. This CDR3 spans 12 amino acids.

This chain joins TRBV7-2 and TRBJ2-5, with TRBD2 matching 8 bases. J lost 5 bases, V lost 2 bases, and 10 bases had no gene match. This CDR3 region has 16 residues. Germline CDR1 is SGHTA and CDR2 is FQGNSA. DNA for the CDR3: TGTGCCAGCAGCTTAACGAGCGGGAGCTCCTGGGAGACCCAGTACTTC. Translation: CASSLTSGSSWETQYF.